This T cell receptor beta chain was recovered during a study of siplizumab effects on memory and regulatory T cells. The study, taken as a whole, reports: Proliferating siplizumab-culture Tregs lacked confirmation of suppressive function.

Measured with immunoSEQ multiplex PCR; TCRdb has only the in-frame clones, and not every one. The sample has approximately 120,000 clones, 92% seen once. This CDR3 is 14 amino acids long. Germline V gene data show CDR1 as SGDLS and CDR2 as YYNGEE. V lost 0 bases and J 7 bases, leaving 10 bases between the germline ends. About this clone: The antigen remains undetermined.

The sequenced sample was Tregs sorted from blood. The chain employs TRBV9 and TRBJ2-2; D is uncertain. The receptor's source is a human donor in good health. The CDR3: CASSVDPLGGELFF. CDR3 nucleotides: TGTGCCAGCAGCGTAGACCCTCTAGGCGGGGAGCTGTTTTTT.